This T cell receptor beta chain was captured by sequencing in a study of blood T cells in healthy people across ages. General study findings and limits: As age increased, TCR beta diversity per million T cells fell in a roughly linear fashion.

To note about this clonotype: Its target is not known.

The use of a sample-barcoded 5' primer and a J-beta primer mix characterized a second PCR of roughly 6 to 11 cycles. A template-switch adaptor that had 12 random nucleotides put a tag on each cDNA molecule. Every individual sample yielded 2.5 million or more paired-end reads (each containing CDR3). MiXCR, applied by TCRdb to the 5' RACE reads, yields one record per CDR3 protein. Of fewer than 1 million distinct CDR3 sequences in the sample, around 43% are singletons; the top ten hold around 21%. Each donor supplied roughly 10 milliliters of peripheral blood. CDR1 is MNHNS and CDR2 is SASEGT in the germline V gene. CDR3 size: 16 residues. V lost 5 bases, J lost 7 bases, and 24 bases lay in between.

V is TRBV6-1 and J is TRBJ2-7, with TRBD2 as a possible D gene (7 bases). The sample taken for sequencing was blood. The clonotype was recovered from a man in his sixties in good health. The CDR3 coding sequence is TGTGCCAGCAGTACTAGCTCGGGGGGCCCCTACAATGAGCAGTACTTC. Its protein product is CASSTSSGGPYNEQYF.